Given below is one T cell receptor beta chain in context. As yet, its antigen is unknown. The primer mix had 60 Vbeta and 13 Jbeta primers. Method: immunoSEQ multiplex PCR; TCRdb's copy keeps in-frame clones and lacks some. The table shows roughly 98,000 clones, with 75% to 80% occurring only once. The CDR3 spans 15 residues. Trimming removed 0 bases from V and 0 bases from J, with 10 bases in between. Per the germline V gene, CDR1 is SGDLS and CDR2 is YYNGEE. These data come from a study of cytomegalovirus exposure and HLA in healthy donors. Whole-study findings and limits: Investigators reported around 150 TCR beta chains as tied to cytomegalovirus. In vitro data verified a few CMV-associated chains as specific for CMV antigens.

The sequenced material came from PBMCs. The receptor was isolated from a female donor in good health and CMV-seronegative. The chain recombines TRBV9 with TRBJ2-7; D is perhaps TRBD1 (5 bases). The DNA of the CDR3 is TGTGCCAGCAGCGTAGCGGTGACAGCCTCCTACGAGCAGTACTTC. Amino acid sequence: CASSVAVTASYEQYF.